The present T cell receptor (beta chain) was sequenced within a study of T-cell reconstitution after alpha-beta-depleted transplantation in children. Preparation of the TCRbeta library involved a method that used unique molecular identifiers. TCRdb processed the PCR reads anew with MiXCR; each CDR3 protein has one entry. The sample contains some 840,000 distinct CDR3 sequences, roughly 15% of which appear only once. In germline, CDR1 is KGHSH, CDR2 LQKENI. With V trimmed by 1 base and J by 5 bases, 7 bases remained unmatched. The CDR3 sequence is 15 residues long. This sequence was found in a male patient younger than 18 who had a stem cell transplant for acute lymphoblastic leukemia, so the T cells may come from the graft donor. V is TRBV18 and J is TRBJ2-5, with 7 bases matching TRBD2. The specimen comprised PBMCs, mostly from graft donor cells, sampled 360 days after TCRalphabeta/CD19-depleted stem cell transplant. Written as DNA, the CDR3 is TGTGCCAGCTCACCACTGTCTAGCGGCCCGGAGACCCAGTACTTC. Protein sequence: CASSPLSSGPETQYF.